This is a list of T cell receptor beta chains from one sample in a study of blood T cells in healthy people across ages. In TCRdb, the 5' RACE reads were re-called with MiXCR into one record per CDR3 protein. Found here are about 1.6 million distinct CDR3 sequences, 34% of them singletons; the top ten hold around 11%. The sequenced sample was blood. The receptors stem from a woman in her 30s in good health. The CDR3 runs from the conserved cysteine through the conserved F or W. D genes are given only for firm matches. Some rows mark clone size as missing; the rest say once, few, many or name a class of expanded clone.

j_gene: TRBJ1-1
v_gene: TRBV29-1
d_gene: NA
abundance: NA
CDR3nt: TGCAGCGTTGGCGGGGCGGCCATGAACACTGAAGCTTTCTTT
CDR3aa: CSVGGAAMNTEAFF

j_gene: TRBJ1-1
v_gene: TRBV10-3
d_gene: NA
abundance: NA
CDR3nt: TGTGCCATCAGTGCCCCGAACACTGAAGCTTTCTTT
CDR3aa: CAISAPNTEAFF

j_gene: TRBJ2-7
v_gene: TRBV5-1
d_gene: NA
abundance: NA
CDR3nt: TGCGCCAGCAGCTTGGACGAGCGTTACGAGCAGTACTTC
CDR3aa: CASSLDERYEQYF

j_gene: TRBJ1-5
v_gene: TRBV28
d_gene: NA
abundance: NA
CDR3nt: TGTGCCAGCAGATTCGTGGGGAAAAATCAGCCCCAGCATTTT
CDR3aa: CASRFVGKNQPQHF

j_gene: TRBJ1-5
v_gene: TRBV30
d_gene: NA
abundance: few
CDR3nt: TGTGCCTGGAGTGGGGAGGGGGTGGGCAATCAGCCCCAGCATTTT
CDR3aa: CAWSGEGVGNQPQHF

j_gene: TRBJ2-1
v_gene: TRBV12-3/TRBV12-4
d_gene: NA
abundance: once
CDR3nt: TGTGCCGGCAGTTTTGGAGCGGAGCAGTTCTTC
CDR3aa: CAGSFGAEQFF

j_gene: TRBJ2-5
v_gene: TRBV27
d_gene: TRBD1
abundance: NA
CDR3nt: TGTGCCAGCAGTTTAACCGGGACAGGGGCCCGGGAGACCCAGTACTTC
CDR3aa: CASSLTGTGARETQYF

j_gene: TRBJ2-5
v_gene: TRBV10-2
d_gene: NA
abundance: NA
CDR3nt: TGCGCCAGCAGGCAGGCTTCGCAAGAGACCCAGTACTTC
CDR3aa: CASRQASQETQYF

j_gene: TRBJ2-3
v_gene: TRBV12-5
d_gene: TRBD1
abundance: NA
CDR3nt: TGTGCTAGTGGTTTGGGGACAGGGGGAGGCACAGATACGCAGTATTTT
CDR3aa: CASGLGTGGGTDTQYF

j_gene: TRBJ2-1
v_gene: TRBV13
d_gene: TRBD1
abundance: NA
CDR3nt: TGTGCCAGCAGCCCAGGGGGCGCGAGGCGGGAGCAGTTCTTC
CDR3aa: CASSPGGARREQFF

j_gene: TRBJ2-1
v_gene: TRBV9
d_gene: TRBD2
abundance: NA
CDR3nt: TGTGCCAGCAGCGTAGCCCGTCAATCTAGCGGGGTTGACAATGAGCAGTTCTTC
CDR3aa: CASSVARQSSGVDNEQFF

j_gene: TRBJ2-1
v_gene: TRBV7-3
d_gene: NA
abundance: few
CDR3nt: TGTGCCAGCAGCTTAAGGGGGGGCCTCGGTGAGCAGTTCTTC
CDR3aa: CASSLRGGLGEQFF

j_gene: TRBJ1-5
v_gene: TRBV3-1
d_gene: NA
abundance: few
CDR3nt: TGTGCCAGCAGCCAATGGCCGAGAGGGAAGGGCCAGCCCCAGCATTTT
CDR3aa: CASSQWPRGKGQPQHF

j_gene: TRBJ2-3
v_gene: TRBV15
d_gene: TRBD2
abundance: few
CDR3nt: TGTGCCACGACCGCCTCGGGACTACAGTCGGATACGCAGTATTTT
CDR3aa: CATTASGLQSDTQYF

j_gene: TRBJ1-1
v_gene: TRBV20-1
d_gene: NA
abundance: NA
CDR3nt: TGCAGTGCTAGAGATCTTAGGGAGCCGGACACTGAAGCTTTCTTT
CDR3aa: CSARDLREPDTEAFF

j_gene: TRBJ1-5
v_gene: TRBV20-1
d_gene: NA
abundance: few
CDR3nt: TGCAGTGCTATCGATGGAGGGGCCATCCCTCTTGAGCCCCAGCATTTT
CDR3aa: CSAIDGGAIPLEPQHF

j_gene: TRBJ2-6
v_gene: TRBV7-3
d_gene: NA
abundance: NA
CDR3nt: TGTGCCAGCAGCCACCAGGGGGCCAACGTCCTGACTTTC
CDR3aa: CASSHQGANVLTF

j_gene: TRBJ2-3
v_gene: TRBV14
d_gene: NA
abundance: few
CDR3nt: TGTGCCAGCAGCCAAGATCTTGGGGTTACAGATACGCAGTATTTT
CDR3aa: CASSQDLGVTDTQYF

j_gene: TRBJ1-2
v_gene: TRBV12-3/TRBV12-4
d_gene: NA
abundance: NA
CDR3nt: TGTGCCAGCACCGGGACTATGGGGATAAGAGGCTACACCTTC
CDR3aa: CASTGTMGIRGYTF

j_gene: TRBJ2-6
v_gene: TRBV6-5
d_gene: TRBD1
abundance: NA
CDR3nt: TGTGCCAGCGGAGGACAGGGAGGGGCCAACGTCCTGACTTTC
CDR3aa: CASGGQGGANVLTF

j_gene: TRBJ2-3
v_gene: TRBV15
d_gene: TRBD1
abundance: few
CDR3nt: TGTGCCACCAGCGGACAACGACAGGGGCAACGGGCAGATACGCAGTATTTT
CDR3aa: CATSGQRQGQRADTQYF

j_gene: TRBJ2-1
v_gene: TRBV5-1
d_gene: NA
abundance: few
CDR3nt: TGCGCCAGCAGTCACCAGGGAGGTGAGCAGTTCTTC
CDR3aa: CASSHQGGEQFF

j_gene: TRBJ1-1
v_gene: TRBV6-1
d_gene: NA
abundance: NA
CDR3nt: TGTGCCAGCATCGACCGACCCGGTGAAGCAGGGGAGATGGGTGGTGAAGCTTTCTTT
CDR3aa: CASIDRPGEAGEMGGEAFF

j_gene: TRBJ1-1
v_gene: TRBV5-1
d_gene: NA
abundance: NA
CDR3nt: TGCGCCAGCAGCTTGGCCGTTATGAACACTGAAGCTTTCTTT
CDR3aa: CASSLAVMNTEAFF

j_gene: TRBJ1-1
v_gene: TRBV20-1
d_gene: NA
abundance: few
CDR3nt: TGCAGTGCTAGCCTCATCCGGGACGGACGTTATATGAACACTGAAGCTTTCTTT
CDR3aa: CSASLIRDGRYMNTEAFF

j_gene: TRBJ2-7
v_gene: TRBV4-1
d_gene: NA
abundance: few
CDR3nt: TGCGCCAGCAGCCAAGTATTGCGGGGAACCTACGAGCAGTACTTC
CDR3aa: CASSQVLRGTYEQYF

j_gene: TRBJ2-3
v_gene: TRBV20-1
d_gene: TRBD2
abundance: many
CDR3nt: TGCAGTGCTCAAGGACTAGCGGGAGTTTCAGATACGCAGTATTTT
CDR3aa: CSAQGLAGVSDTQYF

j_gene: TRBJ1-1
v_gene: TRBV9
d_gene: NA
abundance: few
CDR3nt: TGTGCCAGCAGCGTAGGGGTGGAGAACACTGAAGCTTTCTTT
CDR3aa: CASSVGVENTEAFF

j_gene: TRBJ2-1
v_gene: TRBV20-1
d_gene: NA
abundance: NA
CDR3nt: TGCAGTGCTAGAGATTATCCGGGGGTCAATGAGCAGTTCTTC
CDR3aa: CSARDYPGVNEQFF

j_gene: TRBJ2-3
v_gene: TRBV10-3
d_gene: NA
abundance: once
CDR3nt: TGTGCCAGCAGCAAAGAGCTGGGTCCAGATACGCAGTATTTT
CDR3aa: CASSKELGPDTQYF

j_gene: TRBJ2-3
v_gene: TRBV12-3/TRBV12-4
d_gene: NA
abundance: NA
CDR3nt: TGTGCCAGCAGTTTAGGTATAGTGGGCACAGATACGCAGTATTTT
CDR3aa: CASSLGIVGTDTQYF

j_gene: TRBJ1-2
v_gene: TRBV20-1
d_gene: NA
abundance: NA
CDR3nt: TGCAGTGTCCTGAATGGGGGAATGGGCTATGGCTACACCTTC
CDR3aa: CSVLNGGMGYGYTF

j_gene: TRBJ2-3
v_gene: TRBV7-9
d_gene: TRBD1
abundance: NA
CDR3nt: TGTGCCAGCAGCTTAGACGAAACCGGGACAGGGTTTTTCTCAGATACGCAGTATTTT
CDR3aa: CASSLDETGTGFFSDTQYF

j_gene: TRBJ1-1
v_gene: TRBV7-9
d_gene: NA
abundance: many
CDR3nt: TGTGCCAGCAGCGGGGGCATGAACACTGAAGCTTTCTTT
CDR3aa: CASSGGMNTEAFF

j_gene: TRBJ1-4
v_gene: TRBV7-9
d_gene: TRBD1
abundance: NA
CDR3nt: TGTGCCAGCAGCTTAGCAACAGGGGAGAATGAAAAACTGTTTTTT
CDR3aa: CASSLATGENEKLFF

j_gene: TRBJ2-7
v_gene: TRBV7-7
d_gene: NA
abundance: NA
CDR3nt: TGTGCCAGCAGCTTAGCCTGCCAGGCGGGGCTGACTTACGAGCAGTACTTC
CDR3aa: CASSLACQAGLTYEQYF

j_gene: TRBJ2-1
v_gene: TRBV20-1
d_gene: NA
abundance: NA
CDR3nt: TGCAGTGCTAGGGGGGCGGGGGCGAAAAACAATGAGCAGTTCTTC
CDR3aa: CSARGAGAKNNEQFF

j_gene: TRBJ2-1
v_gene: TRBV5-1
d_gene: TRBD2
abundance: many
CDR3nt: TGCGCCAGCCGAAGGGAGACCCGGGGGGATGAGCAGTTCTTC
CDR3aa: CASRRETRGDEQFF

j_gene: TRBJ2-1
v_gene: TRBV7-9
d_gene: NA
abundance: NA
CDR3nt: TGTGCCAGCAGCTTTTCGCGGGCGGATGAGCAGTTCTTC
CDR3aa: CASSFSRADEQFF

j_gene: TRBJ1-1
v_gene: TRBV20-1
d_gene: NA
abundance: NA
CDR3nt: TGCAGTGCCCATACCGGTATCCATGAAGCTTTCTTT
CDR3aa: CSAHTGIHEAFF

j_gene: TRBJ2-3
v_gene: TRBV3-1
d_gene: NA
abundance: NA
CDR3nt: TGTGCCAGCAGCCAGACGGAGGATACGCAGTATTTT
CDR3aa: CASSQTEDTQYF

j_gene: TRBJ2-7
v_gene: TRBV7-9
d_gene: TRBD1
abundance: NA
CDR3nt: TGTGCCAGCAGCCGGGGGACAGGCGATCGCTCCTGCGAGCAGTACTTC
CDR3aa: CASSRGTGDRSCEQYF

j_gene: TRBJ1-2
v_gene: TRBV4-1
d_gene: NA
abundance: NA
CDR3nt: TGCGCCAGCAGCCTGGACACGATTAACTATGGCTACACCTTC
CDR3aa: CASSLDTINYGYTF

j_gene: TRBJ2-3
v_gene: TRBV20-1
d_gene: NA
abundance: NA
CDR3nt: TGCAGTGCTAGCAAGAGCGGGAGCACAGATACGCAGTATTTT
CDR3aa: CSASKSGSTDTQYF

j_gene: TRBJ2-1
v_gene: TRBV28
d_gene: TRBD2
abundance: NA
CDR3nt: TGTGCCAGCAGTTTCAGGTTAGCGGGCATTGAGCAGTTCTTC
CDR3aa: CASSFRLAGIEQFF

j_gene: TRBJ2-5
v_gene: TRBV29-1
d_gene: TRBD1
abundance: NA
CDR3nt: TGCAGCGTTACCCGGGACAGGGGATACCAAGAGGCCCAGTACTTC
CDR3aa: CSVTRDRGYQEAQYF

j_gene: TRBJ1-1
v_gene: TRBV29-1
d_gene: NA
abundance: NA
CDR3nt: TGCAGCGCAGGACTGTGGAACACTGAAGCTTTCTTT
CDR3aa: CSAGLWNTEAFF

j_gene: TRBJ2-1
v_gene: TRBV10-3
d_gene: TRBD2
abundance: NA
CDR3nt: TGTGCCATCAGTGAGTCATCTAGCGGGACAGCCTGCAATGAGCAGTTCTTC
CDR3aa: CAISESSSGTACNEQFF

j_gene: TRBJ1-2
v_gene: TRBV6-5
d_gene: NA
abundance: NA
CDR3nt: TGTGCCAGCAGTTACGTCGGGGCCGATGGCTACACCTTC
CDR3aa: CASSYVGADGYTF

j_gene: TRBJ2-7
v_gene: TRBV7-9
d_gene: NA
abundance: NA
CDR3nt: TGTGCCAGCAGCTTAGGCCCGACAACTAGCTCCTACGAGCAGTACTTC
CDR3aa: CASSLGPTTSSYEQYF

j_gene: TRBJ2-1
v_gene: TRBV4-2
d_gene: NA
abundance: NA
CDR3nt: TGTGCCAGCAGCCAAGAAGGTAGCTCGAGAGATGAGCAGTTCTTC
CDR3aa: CASSQEGSSRDEQFF

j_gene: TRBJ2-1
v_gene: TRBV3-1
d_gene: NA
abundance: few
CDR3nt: TGTGCCAGCAGCCAAGGCCCAGGGTATGAGCAGTTCTTC
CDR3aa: CASSQGPGYEQFF

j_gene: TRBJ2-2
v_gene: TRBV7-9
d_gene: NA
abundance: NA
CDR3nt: TGTGCCAGCAGCTTCCAGACACCAGGGCCCGGGGAGCTGTTTTTT
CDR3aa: CASSFQTPGPGELFF

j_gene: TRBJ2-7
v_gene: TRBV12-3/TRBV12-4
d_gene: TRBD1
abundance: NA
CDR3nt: TGTACCAGCAGATTGGCGGCGGGACAGGGTCTCGGGGAGCAGTACTTC
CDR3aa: CTSRLAAGQGLGEQYF

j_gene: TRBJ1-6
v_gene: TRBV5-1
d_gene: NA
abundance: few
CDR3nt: TGCGCCAGCAGCTTGGTTATCAAAGGGAATTCACCCCTCCACTTT
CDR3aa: CASSLVIKGNSPLHF